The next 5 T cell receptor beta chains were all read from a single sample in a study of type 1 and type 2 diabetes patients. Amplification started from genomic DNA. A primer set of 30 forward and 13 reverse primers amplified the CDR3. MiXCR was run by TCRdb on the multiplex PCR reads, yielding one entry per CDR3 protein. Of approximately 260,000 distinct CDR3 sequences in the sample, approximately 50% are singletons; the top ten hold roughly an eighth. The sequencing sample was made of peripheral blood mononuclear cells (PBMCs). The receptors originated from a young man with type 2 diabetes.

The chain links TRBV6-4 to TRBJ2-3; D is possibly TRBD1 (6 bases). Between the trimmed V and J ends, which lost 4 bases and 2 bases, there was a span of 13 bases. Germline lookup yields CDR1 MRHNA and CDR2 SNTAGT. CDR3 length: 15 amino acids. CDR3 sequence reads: CASSVRGETTDTQYF. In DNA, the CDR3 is TGTGCCAGCAGTGTCAGGGGAGAGACCACAGATACGCAGTATTTT.

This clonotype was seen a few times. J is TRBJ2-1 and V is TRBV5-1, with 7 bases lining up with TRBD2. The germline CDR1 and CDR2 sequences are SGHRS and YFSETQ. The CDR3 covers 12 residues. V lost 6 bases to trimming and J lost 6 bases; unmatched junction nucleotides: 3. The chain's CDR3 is CASKGGRNEQFF. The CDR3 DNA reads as TGCGCCAGCAAGGGAGGGCGCAATGAGCAGTTCTTC.

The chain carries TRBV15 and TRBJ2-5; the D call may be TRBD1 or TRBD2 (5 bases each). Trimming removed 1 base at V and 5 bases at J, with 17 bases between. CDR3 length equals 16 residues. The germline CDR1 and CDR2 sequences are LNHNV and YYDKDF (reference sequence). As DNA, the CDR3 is TGTGCCACCAGCAGAGCGGGGAGACCTCGGGGCGAGACCCAGTACTTC. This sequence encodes CATSRAGRPRGETQYF.

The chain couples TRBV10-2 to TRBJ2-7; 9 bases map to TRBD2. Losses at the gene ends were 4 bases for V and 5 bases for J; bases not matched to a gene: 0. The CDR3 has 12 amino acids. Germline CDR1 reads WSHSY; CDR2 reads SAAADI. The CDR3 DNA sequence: TGCGCCAGCAGTGTAGCGGGGGACGAGCAGTACTTC. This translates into CASSVAGDEQYF.

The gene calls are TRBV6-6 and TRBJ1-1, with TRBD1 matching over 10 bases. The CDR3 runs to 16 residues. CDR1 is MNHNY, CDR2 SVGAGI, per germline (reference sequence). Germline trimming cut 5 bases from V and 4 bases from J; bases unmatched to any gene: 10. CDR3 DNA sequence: TGTGCCAGCAGTCCCGGGACAGGGGTTTTGACCACTGAAGCTTTCTTT. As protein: CASSPGTGVLTTEAFF.